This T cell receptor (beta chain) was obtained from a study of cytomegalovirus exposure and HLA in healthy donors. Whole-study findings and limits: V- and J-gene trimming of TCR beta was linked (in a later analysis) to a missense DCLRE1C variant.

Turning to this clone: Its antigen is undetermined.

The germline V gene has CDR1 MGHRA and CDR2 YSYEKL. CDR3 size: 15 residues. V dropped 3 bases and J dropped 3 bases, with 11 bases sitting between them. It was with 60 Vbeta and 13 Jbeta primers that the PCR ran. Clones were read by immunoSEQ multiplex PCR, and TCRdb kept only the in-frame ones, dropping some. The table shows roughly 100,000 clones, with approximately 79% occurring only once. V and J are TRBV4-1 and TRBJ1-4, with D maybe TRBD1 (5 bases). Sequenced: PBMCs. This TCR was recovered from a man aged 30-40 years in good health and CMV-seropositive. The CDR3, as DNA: TGCGCCAGCAGCCAGTTTCGGGGGTCTAATGAAAAACTGTTTTTT. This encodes CASSQFRGSNEKLFF.